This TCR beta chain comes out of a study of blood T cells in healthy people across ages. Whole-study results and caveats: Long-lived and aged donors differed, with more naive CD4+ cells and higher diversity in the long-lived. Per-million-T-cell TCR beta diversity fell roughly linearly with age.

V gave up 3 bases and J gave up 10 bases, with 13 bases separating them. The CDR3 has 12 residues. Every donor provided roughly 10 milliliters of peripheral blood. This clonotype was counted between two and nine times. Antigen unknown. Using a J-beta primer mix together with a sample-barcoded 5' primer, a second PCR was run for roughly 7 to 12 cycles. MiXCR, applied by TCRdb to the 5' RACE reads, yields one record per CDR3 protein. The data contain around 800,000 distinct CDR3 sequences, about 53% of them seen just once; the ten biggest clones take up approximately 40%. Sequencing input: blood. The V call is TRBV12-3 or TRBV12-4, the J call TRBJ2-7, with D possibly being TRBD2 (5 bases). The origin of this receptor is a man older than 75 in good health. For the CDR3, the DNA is TGTGCCAGCAGTTTTTCCACCAGGACTCAGTACTTC. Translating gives CASSFSTRTQYF.